This TCR beta chain was found in a study of T cells in Graves' hyperthyroidism and ophthalmopathy. This clonotype was seen many times. The PBMCs were taken from about 9.7 ml of fresh peripheral blood. The V segment lost 0 bases and the J segment 7 bases; nucleotides outside the gene matches: 5. Germline V gene data show CDR1 as SGHTA and CDR2 as FQGNSA. The CDR3 loop spans 15 amino acids. It was RNA transcripts that yielded the amplified TCR beta CDR3 regions. An initial round of RT-PCR targeting the TCR CDR3 relied on the HTBI primer set. TCRdb used MiXCR to reprocess the multiplex PCR reads, holding one entry per CDR3 protein. Here the sample spans around 440,000 distinct CDR3 sequences, 15% to 19% being singletons.

This TCR was sampled from a young woman with Graves' hyperthyroidism. Sequences were obtained from blood. This chain connects TRBV7-2 to TRBJ2-1, with 8 bases aligning to TRBD2. DNA for the CDR3: TGTGCCAGCAGCTTAGCCATTAGCGGGAATAATGAGCAGTTCTTC. Its translation: CASSLAISGNNEQFF.